The TCR beta chain described here comes from a study of cytomegalovirus exposure and HLA in healthy donors. General observations from the study: Reports credit the classifier with highly specific, highly sensitive diagnosis of cytomegalovirus status.

In regard to this clone: Its target is not known.

Method: immunoSEQ multiplex PCR; TCRdb's copy keeps in-frame clones and lacks some. The table includes approximately 280,000 clones, 86% detected once. The donors were members of the validation cohort comprising 120 subjects, separate from the roughly 700-subject first cohort. V was pared by 4 bases and J by 6 bases, with 12 bases of the junction left unmatched. The CDR3 runs to 16 residues. Germline lookup yields CDR1 SQVTM and CDR2 ANQGSEA. The clonotype comes from a woman aged 18-29 years in good health and CMV-seronegative. Sequencing was carried out using PBMCs. The genes are TRBV29-1 and TRBJ1-4, with 9 positions matching TRBD1. The CDR3 region is CSVAPSFGTGYEKLFF. The CDR3 region has the DNA TGCAGCGTTGCCCCTTCTTTCGGGACAGGGTATGAAAAACTGTTTTTT.